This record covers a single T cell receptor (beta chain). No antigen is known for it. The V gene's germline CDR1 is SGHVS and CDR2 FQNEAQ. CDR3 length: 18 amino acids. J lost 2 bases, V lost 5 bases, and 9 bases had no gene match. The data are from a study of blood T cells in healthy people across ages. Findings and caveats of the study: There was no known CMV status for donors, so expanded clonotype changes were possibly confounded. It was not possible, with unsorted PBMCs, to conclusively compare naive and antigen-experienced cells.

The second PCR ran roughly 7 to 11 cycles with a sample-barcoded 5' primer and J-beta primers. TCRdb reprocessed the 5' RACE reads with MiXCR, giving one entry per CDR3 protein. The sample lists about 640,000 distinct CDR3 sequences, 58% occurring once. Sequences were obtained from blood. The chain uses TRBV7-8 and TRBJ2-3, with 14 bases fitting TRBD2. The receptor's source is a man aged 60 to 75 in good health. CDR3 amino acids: CASSDRLAGGNPTDTQYF. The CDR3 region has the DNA TGTGCCAGCAGCGATCGACTAGCGGGGGGGAATCCCACAGATACGCAGTATTTT. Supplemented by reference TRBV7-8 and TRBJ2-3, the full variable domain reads GAGVSQSPRYKVAKRGQDVALRCDPISGHVSLFWYQQALGQGPEFLTYFQNEAQLDKSGLPSDRFFAERPEGSVSTLKIQRTQQEDSAVYLCASSDRLAGGNPTDTQYFGPGTRLTVL.